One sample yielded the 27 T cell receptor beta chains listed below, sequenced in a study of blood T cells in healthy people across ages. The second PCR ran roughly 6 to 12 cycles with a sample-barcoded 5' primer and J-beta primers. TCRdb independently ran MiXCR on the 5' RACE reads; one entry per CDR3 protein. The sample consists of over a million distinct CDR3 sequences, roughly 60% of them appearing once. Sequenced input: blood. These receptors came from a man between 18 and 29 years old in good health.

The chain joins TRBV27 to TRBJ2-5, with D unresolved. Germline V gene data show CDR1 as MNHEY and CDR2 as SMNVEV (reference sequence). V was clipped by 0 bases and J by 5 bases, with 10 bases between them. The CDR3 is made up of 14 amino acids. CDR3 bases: TGTGCCAGCAGTTTATCGGCTTTTCCCGAGACCCAGTACTTC. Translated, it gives CASSLSAFPETQYF.

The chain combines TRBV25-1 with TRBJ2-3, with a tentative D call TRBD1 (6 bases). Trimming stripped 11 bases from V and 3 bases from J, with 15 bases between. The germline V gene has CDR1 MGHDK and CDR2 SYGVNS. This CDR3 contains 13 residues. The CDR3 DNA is TGTGCCGTCCAGGGGCTTTATACAGATACGCAGTATTTT. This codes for CAVQGLYTDTQYF.

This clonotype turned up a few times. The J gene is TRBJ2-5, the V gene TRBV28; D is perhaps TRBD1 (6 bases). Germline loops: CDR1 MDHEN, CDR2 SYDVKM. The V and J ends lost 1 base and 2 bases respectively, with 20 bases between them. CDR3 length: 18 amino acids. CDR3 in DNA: TGTGCCAGCAGTTTATTCACCCGGGACACTCGAGATCAAGAGACCCAGTACTTC. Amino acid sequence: CASSLFTRDTRDQETQYF.

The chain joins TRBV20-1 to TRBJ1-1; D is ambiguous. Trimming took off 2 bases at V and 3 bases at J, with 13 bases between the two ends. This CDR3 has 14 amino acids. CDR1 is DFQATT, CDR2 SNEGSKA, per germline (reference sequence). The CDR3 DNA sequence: TGCAGTGCTAGACCTTCCACGAGCGACACTGAAGCTTTCTTT. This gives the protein CSARPSTSDTEAFF.

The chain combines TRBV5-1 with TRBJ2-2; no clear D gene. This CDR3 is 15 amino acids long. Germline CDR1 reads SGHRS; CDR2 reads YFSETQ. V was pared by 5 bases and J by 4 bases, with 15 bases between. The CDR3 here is CASRQEPTSTGELFF. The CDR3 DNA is TGCGCCAGCAGGCAGGAACCCACCAGCACCGGGGAGCTGTTTTTT.

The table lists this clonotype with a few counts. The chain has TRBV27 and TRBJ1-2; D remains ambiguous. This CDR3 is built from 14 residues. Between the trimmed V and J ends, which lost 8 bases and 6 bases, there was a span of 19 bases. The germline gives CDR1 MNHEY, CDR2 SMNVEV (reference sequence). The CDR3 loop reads CASGDLGPWDGYTF. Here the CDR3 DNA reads TGTGCCAGCGGAGACCTAGGGCCTTGGGATGGCTACACCTTC.

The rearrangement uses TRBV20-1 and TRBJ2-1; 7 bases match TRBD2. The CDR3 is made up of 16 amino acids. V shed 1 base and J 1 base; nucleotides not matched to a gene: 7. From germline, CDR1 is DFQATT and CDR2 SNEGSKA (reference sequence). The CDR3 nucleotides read TGCAGTGCTAGAGTGGACGCCGGGGGGTCCTACAATGAGCAGTTCTTC. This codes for CSARVDAGGSYNEQFF.

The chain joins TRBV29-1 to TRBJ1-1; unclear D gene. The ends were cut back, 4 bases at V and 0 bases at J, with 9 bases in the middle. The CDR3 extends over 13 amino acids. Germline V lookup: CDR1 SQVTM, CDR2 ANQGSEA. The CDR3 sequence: CSVAQRMNTEAFF. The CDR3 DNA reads TGCAGCGTTGCGCAACGGATGAACACTGAAGCTTTCTTT. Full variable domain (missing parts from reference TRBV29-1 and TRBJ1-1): SAVISQKPSRDICQRGTSLTIQCQVDSQVTMMFWYRQQPGQSLTLIATANQGSEATYESGFVIDKFPISRPNLTFSTLTVSNMSPEDSSIYLCSVAQRMNTEAFFGQGTRLTVV.

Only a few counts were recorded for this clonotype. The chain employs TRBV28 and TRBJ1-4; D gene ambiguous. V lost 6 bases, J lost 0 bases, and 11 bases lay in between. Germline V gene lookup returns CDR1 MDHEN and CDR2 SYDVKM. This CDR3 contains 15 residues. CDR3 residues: CASSIDWATNEKLFF. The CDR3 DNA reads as TGTGCCAGCAGCATCGACTGGGCAACTAATGAAAAACTGTTTTTT.

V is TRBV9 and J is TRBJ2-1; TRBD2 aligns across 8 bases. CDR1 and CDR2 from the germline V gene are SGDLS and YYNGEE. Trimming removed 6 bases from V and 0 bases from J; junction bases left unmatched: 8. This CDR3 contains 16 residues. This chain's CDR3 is CASNVGRGGSYNEQFF. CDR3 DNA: TGTGCCAGCAACGTGGGCCGGGGGGGCTCCTACAATGAGCAGTTCTTC.

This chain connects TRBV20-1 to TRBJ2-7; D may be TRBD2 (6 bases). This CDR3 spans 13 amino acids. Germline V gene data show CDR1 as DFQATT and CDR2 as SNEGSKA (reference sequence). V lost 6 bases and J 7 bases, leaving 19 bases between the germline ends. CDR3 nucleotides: TGCAGTGCCTCCCCCGCGGGGCAGTGGGAGCAGTACTTC. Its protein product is CSASPAGQWEQYF.

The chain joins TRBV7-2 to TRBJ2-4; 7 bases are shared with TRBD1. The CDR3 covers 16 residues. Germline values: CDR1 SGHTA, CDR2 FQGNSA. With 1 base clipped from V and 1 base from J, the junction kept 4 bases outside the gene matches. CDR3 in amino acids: CASSLEGGSAKNIQYF. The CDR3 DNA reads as TGTGCCAGCAGCTTAGAAGGGGGCTCCGCCAAAAACATTCAGTACTTC.

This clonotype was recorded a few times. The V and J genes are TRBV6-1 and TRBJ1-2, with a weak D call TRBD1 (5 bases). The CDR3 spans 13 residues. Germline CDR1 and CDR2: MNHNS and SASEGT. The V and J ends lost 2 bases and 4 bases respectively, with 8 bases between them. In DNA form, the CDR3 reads TGTGCCAGCAGTGAACGGGGGAGCTATGGCTACACCTTC. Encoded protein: CASSERGSYGYTF.

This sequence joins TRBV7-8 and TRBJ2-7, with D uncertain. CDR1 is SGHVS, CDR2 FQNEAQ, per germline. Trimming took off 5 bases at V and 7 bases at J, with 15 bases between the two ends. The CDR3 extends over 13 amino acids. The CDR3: CASSPEIVEEQYF. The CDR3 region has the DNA TGTGCCAGCAGCCCGGAGATTGTGGAGGAGCAGTACTTC.

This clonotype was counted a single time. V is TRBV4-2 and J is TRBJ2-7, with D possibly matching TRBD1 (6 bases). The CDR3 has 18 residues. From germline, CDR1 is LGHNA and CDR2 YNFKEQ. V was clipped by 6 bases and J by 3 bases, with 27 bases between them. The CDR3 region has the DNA TGTGCCAGCAGTCACTTAATGGACCCAGTGGGGGCCTTCTACGAGCAGTACTTC. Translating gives CASSHLMDPVGAFYEQYF.

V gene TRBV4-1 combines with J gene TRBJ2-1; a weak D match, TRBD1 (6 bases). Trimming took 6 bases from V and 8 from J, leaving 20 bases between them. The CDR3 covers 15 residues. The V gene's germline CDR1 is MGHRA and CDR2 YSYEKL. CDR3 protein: CASSQSNRVSDEQFF. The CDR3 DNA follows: TGCGCCAGCAGTCAGTCAAACAGGGTTAGCGATGAGCAGTTCTTC.

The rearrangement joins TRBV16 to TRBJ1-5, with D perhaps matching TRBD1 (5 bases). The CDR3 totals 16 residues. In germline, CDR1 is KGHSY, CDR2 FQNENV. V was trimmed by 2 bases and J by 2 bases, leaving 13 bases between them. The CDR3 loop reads CASSQGRDQGNQPQHF. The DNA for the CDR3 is TGTGCCAGCAGCCAAGGTCGGGACCAAGGCAATCAGCCCCAGCATTTT.

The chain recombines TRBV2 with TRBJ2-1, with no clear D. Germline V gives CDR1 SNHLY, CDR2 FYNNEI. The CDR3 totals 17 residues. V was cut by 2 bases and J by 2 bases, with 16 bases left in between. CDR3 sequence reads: CASSEISPLPPYNEQFF. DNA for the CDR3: TGTGCCAGCAGTGAAATAAGCCCTTTACCCCCCTACAATGAGCAGTTCTTC. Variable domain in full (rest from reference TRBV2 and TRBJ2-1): EPEVTQTPSHQVTQMGQEVILRCVPISNHLYFYWYRQILGQKVEFLVSFYNNEISEKSEIFDDQFSVERPDGSNFTLKIRSTKLEDSAMYFCASSEISPLPPYNEQFFGPGTRLTVL.

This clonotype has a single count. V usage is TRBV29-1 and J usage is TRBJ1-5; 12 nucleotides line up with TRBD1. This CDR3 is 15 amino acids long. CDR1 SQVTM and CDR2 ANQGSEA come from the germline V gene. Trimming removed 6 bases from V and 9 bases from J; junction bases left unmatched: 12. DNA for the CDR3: TGCAGCGTCGCTGGGACAGGGGGCGTCCTAGGGCCCCAGCATTTT. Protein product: CSVAGTGGVLGPQHF.

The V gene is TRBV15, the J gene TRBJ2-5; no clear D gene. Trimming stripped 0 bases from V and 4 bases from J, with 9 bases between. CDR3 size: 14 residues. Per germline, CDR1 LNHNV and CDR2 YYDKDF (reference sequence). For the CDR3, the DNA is TGTGCCACCAGCAGAGATCATAGGGTAGAGACCCAGTACTTC. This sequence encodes CATSRDHRVETQYF.

This chain's CDR3 is CSARDLLAGDEQYF. Written as DNA, the CDR3 is TGCAGTGCTAGAGACCTACTAGCGGGAGACGAGCAGTACTTC. V and J are TRBV20-1 and TRBJ2-7, with 11 bases aligning to TRBD2. Germline CDR1 and CDR2: DFQATT and SNEGSKA (reference sequence). After removal of 0 bases from V and 5 bases from J, the junction contained 3 bases not matched to a gene. CDR3 size: 14 residues.

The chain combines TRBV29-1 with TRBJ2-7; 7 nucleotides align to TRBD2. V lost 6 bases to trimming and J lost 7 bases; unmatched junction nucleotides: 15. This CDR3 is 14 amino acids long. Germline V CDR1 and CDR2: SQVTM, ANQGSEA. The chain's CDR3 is CSVGGGVVPGEQYF. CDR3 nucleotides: TGCAGCGTAGGTGGGGGGGTTGTACCAGGAGAGCAGTACTTC.

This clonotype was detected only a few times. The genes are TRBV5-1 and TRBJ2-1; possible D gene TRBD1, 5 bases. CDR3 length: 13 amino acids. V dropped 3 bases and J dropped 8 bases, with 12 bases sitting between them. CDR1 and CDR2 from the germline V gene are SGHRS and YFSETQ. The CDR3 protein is CASSSPGFYEQFF. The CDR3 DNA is TGCGCCAGCAGCTCTCCAGGGTTCTATGAGCAGTTCTTC.

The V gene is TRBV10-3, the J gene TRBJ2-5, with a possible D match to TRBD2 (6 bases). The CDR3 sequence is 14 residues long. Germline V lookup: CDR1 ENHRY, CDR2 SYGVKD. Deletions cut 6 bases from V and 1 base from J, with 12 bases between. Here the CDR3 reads CAISRGSGQETQYF. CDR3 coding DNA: TGTGCCATCAGCCGGGGGAGCGGCCAAGAGACCCAGTACTTC.

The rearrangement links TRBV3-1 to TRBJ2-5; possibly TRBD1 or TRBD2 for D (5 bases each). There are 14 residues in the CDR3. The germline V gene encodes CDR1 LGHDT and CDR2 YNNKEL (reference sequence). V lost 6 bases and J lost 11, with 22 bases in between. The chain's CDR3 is CASSGDLFRNEQYF. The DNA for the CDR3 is TGTGCCAGCAGTGGGGACCTGTTCCGCAATGAGCAGTACTTC.

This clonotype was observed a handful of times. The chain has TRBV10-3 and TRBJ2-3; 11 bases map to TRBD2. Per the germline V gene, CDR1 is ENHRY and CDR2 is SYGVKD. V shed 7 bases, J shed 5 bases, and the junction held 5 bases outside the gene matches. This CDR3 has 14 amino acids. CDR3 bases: TGTGCCATCACCCCAGGGACTAGCGGAGATACGCAGTATTTT. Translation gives CAITPGTSGDTQYF.

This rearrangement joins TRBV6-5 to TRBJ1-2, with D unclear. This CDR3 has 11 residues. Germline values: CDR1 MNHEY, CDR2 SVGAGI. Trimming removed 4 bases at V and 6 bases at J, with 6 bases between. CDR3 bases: TGTGCCAGCAGTTCGATCGATGGCTACACCTTC. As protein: CASSSIDGYTF.